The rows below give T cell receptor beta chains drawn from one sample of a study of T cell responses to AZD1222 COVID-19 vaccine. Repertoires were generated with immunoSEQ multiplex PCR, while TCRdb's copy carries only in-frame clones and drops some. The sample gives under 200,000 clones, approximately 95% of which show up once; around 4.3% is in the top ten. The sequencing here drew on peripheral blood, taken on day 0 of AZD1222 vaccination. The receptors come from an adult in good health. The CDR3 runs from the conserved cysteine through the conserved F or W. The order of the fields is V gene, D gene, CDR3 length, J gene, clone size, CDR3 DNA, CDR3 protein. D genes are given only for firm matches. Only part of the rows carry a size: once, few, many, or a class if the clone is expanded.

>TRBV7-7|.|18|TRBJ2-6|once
TGTGCCAGCAGCTTACTTGCCGGAACACACTCTGGGGCCAACGTCCTGACTTTC
CASSLLAGTHSGANVLTF
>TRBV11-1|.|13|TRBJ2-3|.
TGTGCCAGCAGCCAAACGGCGGAGTTGACGCAGTATTTT
CASSQTAELTQYF
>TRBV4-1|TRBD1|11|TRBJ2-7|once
TGCGCCAGCAGTCCCGACAGGGAATTGTACTTC
CASSPDRELYF
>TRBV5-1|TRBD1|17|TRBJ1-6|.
TGCGCCAGCAGCTCCTCCTCCTCGGGACAGTATCGCTCACCCCTCCACTTT
CASSSSSSGQYRSPLHF
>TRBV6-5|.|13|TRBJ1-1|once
TGTGCCAGCAATCTACTTTTGGACACCGAAGCTTTCTTT
CASNLLLDTEAFF
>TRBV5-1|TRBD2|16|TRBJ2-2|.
TGCGCCAGCAGCTCCAAAGGGACTAGCGGGGCCGGGGAGCTGTTTTTT
CASSSKGTSGAGELFF
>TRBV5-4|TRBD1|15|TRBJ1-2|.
TGTGCCAGCAGCGCCCGGGACAGGATAAACTATGGCTACACCTTC
CASSARDRINYGYTF
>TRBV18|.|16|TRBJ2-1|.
TGTGCCAGCTCCCTCCTTGCGAGGAGAGGGGACAATGAGCAGTTCTTC
CASSLLARRGDNEQFF
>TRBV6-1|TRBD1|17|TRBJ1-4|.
TGTGCCAGCAGTGATCCCGGGACAGGGGGTGTTAATGAAAAACTGTTTTTT
CASSDPGTGGVNEKLFF
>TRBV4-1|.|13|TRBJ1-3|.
TGCGCCAGCAGCCAGGGCCCTGGAAACACCATATATTTT
CASSQGPGNTIYF
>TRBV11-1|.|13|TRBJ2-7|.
TGTGCCAGCAGCACCTACGGGGCGGCCATACAGTACTTC
CASSTYGAAIQYF
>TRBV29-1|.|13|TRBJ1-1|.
TGCAGCTACCAATTGACAGCGAACACTGAAGCTTTCTTT
CSYQLTANTEAFF
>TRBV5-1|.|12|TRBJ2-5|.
TGCGCCAGCTCGACCACCGGCGAGACCCAGTACTTC
CASSTTGETQYF
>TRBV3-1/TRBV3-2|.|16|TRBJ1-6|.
TGTGCCAGCAGCCAAGAAGGGCCCGGGGGGAATTCACCCCTCCACTTT
CASSQEGPGGNSPLHF
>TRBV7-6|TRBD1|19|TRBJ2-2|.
TGTGCCAGCAGCCAAAACACGGGACAGGGGATTGGGAACACCGGGGAGCTGTTTTTT
CASSQNTGQGIGNTGELFF
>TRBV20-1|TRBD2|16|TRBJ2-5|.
TGCAGTGCTAGTATGGTAGCGGGAGGAGTCGCGGAGACCCAGTACTTC
CSASMVAGGVAETQYF
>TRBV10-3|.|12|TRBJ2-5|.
TGTGCCATGGGGACTGCGCAAGAGACCCAGTACTTC
CAMGTAQETQYF
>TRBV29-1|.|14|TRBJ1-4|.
TGCAGCGGTCTAGAACAGGGAGGTAACGAAAAACTGTTTTTT
CSGLEQGGNEKLFF
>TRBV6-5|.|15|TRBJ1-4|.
TGTGCCAGCAGTTCCTCCTGGGCCCGTAATGAAAAACTGTTTTTT
CASSSSWARNEKLFF
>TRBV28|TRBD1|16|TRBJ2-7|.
TGTGCCAGCAGGAAGCCGGGACAGGGCGTTGGCTACGAGCAGTACTTC
CASRKPGQGVGYEQYF
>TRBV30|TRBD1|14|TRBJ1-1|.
TGTGCCTGGAGTGTGGGGGACAGGGTGCCTGAAGCTTTCTTT
CAWSVGDRVPEAFF
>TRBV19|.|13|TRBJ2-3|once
TGTGCCAGTAGTATAGTTACGCGGGGTACGCAGTATTTT
CASSIVTRGTQYF
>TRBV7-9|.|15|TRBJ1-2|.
TGTGCCAGCAGACCACCCAGCGCAGCTAACTATGGCTACACCTTC
CASRPPSAANYGYTF
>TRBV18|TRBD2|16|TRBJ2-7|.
TGTGCCAGCTCACCTGCTAGCGGGAGGACGACATACGAGCAGTACTTC
CASSPASGRTTYEQYF
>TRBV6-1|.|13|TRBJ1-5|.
TGTGCCAGCAGTGAAGAGCTGAATCAGCCCCAGCATTTT
CASSEELNQPQHF
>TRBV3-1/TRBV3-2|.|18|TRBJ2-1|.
TGTGCCAGCAGCCAAGATCAGGACTCCCTTGGCTCCTACAATGAGCAGTTCTTC
CASSQDQDSLGSYNEQFF
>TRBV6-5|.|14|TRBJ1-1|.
TGTGCCAGCAGTTATGAGAGGGGGAGCACTGAAGCTTTCTTT
CASSYERGSTEAFF
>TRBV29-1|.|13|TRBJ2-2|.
TGCAGCGTTGCAGGGTTGAACACCGGGGAGCTGTTTTTT
CSVAGLNTGELFF
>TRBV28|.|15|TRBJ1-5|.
TGTGCCAGCAGTGCCCAGGTATATAGCAATCAGCCCCAGCATTTT
CASSAQVYSNQPQHF
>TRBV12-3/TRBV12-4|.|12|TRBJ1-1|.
TGTGCCAGCAGGGTTGAAAGGTTAGGAACTTTCTTT
CASRVERLGTFF
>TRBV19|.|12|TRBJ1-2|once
TGTGCCAGTAGGGGGGCCGGCTATGGCTACACCTTC
CASRGAGYGYTF
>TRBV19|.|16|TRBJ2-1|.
TGTGCCAGTGGTAAAAGGACGGAGAGCTCCTACAATGAGCAGTTCTTC
CASGKRTESSYNEQFF
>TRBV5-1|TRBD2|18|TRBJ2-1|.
TGCGCCAGCAGCTTGGGCGTCTGGACTAGCGGGAGGTTTGATGAGCAGTTCTTC
CASSLGVWTSGRFDEQFF
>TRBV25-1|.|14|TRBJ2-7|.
TGTGCCAGCAGTGTTGCGAGGAGCTCCTACGAGCAGTACTTC
CASSVARSSYEQYF
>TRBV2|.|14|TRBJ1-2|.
TGTGCCAGCAGTGACCAAGTAGGGTACTATGGCTACACCTTC
CASSDQVGYYGYTF
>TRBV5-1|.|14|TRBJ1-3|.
TGCGCCAGCAGCAGCGACAGCCCTGGAAACACCATATATTTT
CASSSDSPGNTIYF
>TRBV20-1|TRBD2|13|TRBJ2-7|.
TGCAGTGCTAGTCCGCGGGAGAGCAACGAGCAGTACTTC
CSASPRESNEQYF
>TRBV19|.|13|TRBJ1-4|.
TGTGCCAGTAGAGGTCAGATTAATGAAAAACTGTTTTTT
CASRGQINEKLFF